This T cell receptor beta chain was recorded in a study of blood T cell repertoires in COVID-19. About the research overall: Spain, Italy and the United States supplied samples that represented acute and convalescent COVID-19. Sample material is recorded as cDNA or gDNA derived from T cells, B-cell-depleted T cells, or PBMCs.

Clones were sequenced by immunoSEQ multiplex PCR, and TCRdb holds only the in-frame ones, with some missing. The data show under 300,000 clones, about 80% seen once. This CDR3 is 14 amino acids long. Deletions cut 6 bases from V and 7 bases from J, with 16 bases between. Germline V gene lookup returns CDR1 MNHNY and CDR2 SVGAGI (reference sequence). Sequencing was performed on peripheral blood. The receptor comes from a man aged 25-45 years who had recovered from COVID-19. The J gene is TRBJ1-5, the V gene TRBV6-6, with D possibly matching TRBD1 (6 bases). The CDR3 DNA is TGTGCCAGCAGACTACAGGGTCAGGGGCAGCCCCAGCATTTT. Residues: CASRLQGQGQPQHF.